This T cell receptor (beta chain) was obtained from a study of long-term antiretroviral therapy in people with HIV. Study outcomes and limitations: ART-treated samples gained diversity yet remained below transplant donor controls. Repertoires in HIV (unlike those of controls) had narrower CDR3 length ranges.

A v3.0 immunoSEQ assay was performed at survey level. 40,000-50,000 T-cell genomes per sample were the sequencing target. Assay: immunoSEQ multiplex PCR; the TCRdb copy retains only in-frame clones and omits some. The sample lists around 17,000 clones; under 85% were seen once. The CDR3 has 16 residues. CDR1 SGHAT and CDR2 FQNNGV come from the germline V gene. The junction had 6 bases not matched to a gene; V was cut back by 0 bases and J by 3 bases. Concerning this clone itself: Its target is not known.

Held in samples before DNA extraction were about 0.85-10 million cryopreserved PBMC. This clonotype originated in a woman aged 45-59 years with HIV. The rearrangement joins TRBV11-2 to TRBJ2-3, with TRBD1 identical over 7 bases. Sequencing used unsorted PBMCs, obtained around 2.5 years before starting antiretroviral therapy. CDR3 sequence: CASSLDEGASTDTQYF. The CDR3 region has the DNA TGTGCCAGCAGCTTAGATGAGGGGGCGAGTACAGATACGCAGTATTTT. The complete variable domain, with remaining parts taken from reference TRBV11-2 and TRBJ2-3, reads EAGVAQSPRYKIIEKRQSVAFWCNPISGHATLYWYQQILGQGPKLLIQFQNNGVVDDSQLPKDRFSAERLKGVDSTLKIQPAKLEDSAVYLCASSLDEGASTDTQYFGPGTRLTVL.